Presented here are 21 T cell receptor beta chains from one specimen sequenced in a study of blood T cell repertoires in COVID-19. TCRdb keeps only in-frame clones here, not all; method: immunoSEQ multiplex PCR. The profile covers roughly 57,000 clones, with under 85% appearing a single time and approximately 3% taken by the ten largest. Sequences were obtained from peripheral blood. The receptors derive from a man aged 55 to 70 with acute or convalescent COVID-19.

The genes are TRBV9 and TRBJ2-2; no reliable D call. The germline CDR1 and CDR2 sequences are SGDLS and YYNGEE. With 0 bases removed from V and 3 bases from J, the gap between germline ends came to 9 bases. The CDR3 sequence is 15 residues long. For the CDR3, the DNA is TGTGCCAGCAGCGTAGATCCTAGTGACACCGGGGAGCTGTTTTTT. This sequence encodes CASSVDPSDTGELFF.

V is TRBV11-2 and J is TRBJ1-2, with D unclear. From germline, CDR1 is SGHAT and CDR2 FQNNGV. The CDR3 consists of 14 residues. Trimming stripped 0 bases from V and 5 bases from J, with 10 bases between. CDR3 residues: CASSLETSMYGYTF. In nucleotides, the CDR3 is TGTGCCAGCAGCTTAGAGACATCTATGTATGGCTACACCTTC.

V usage is TRBV5-4 and J usage is TRBJ2-1; the D gene is possibly TRBD1 (6 bases). Germline CDR1 is SGHNT and CDR2 is YYREEE (reference sequence). The V and J ends lost 0 bases and 4 bases respectively, with 11 bases between them. This CDR3 spans 15 amino acids. The CDR3 region is CASSLDGGLYNEQFF. The CDR3 region has the DNA TGTGCCAGCAGCTTGGATGGGGGCCTATACAATGAGCAGTTCTTC.

The DNA for the CDR3 is TGTGCCAGCAGTTATTCGGTGAACACTGAAGCTTTCTTT. Amino acid sequence: CASSYSVNTEAFF. This rearrangement joins TRBV6-5 to TRBJ1-1; the D is unclear. V was clipped by 3 bases and J by 0 bases, with 5 bases between them. The CDR3 is made up of 13 amino acids. CDR1 and CDR2 (germline): MNHEY, SVGAGI.

Remarks on this clone: One junction end does not reproduce the germline sequence, and a read error may be involved. The chain is built from TRBV18 and TRBJ2-1; D remains ambiguous. The length of the CDR3 is 11 residues. Germline V lookup: CDR1 KGHSH, CDR2 LQKENI. The chain's CDR3 is CASSPLNGQFF. CDR3 DNA: TGTGCCAGCTCACCTCTAAATGGGCAGTTCTTC.

This sequence joins TRBV15 and TRBJ1-5; D call uncertain. This CDR3 is 15 amino acids long. The germline gives CDR1 LNHNV, CDR2 YYDKDF (reference sequence). V was cut by 8 bases and J by 1 base, with 15 bases left in between. This chain's CDR3 is CATSTPGVSNQPQHF. CDR3 sequence (DNA): TGTGCCACCTCCACCCCCGGGGTGAGCAATCAGCCCCAGCATTTT.

CDR3 coding DNA: TGTGCCAGCAGTTTTCTCGTGAACAGGGGGAGCTACGAGCAGTACTTC. The encoded protein is CASSFLVNRGSYEQYF. This sequence joins TRBV27 and TRBJ2-7; 8 positions match TRBD1. Germline values: CDR1 MNHEY, CDR2 SMNVEV (reference sequence). The length of the CDR3 is 16 residues. The V and J ends lost 3 bases and 3 bases, in that order; junction bases with no gene match: 10.

The rearrangement uses TRBV5-1 and TRBJ1-2; 12 nucleotides match TRBD1. CDR3 length: 14 residues. Germline V gives CDR1 SGHRS, CDR2 YFSETQ. Trimming cost V 3 bases and J 7 bases; bases outside gene matches: 4. The CDR3 is CASSSGQGAVGYTF. As DNA, the CDR3 is TGCGCCAGCAGCTCGGGACAGGGGGCAGTTGGCTACACCTTC. The whole variable domain, filled in from reference TRBV5-1 and TRBJ1-2, reads KAGVTQTPRYLIKTRGQQVTLSCSPISGHRSVSWYQQTPGQGLQFLFEYFSETQRNKGNFPGRFSGRQFSNSRSEMNVSTLELGDSALYLCASSSGQGAVGYTFGSGTRLTVV.

The genes are TRBV9 and TRBJ1-5; D unresolved. This CDR3 has 14 residues. Deletions cut 0 bases from V and 2 bases from J, with 6 bases between. Germline V lookup: CDR1 SGDLS, CDR2 YYNGEE. The CDR3 DNA sequence: TGTGCCAGCAGCGTAGGGGGAGGCAATCAGCCCCAGCATTTT. As protein: CASSVGGGNQPQHF.

This rearrangement joins TRBV5-4 to TRBJ1-2, with TRBD1 matching 7 bases. V shed 3 bases and J 4 bases; nucleotides not matched to a gene: 12. The CDR3 covers 16 residues. From germline, CDR1 is SGHNT and CDR2 YYREEE (reference sequence). The CDR3 coding sequence is TGTGCCAGCAGCTACCCTCCCAGGGGGGAAGTCTATGGCTACACCTTC. The encoded protein is CASSYPPRGEVYGYTF.

This chain joins TRBV2 and TRBJ1-2; possibly TRBD1 for D (5 bases). V was shortened by 2 bases and J by 2 bases, with 9 bases between the two germline ends. Germline V gives CDR1 SNHLY, CDR2 FYNNEI. The CDR3 has 14 amino acids. The CDR3 loop is CASSEISGNYGYTF. CDR3 DNA: TGTGCCAGCAGTGAAATCTCAGGGAACTATGGCTACACCTTC.

J is TRBJ1-2 and V is TRBV5-4, with D uncertain. The CDR3 is 17 amino acids. The V end lost 0 bases, the J end lost 0 bases, and 15 bases lay between the germline ends. CDR1 is SGHNT, CDR2 YYREEE, per germline (reference sequence). The CDR3 sequence is CASSLGVEASANYGYTF. Here the CDR3 DNA reads TGTGCCAGCAGCTTGGGGGTGGAGGCGAGCGCTAACTATGGCTACACCTTC.

Written as DNA, the CDR3 is TGCGCCAGCAGCCCGAAGTGGACAGATACTGAAGCTTTCTTT. Protein product: CASSPKWTDTEAFF. The rearrangement links TRBV4-1 to TRBJ1-1, with D possibly TRBD1 on 6 matching bases. CDR1 is MGHRA, CDR2 YSYEKL, per germline. This CDR3 region has 14 residues. V lost 4 bases and J 5 bases, leaving 14 bases between the germline ends.

The chain joins TRBV18 to TRBJ1-2, with D perhaps TRBD1 (6 bases). Trimming removed 3 bases from V and 1 base from J, with 9 bases in between. Germline assignment: CDR1 KGHSH and CDR2 LQKENI. CDR3 size: 14 residues. The CDR3 bases are TGTGCCAGCTCACCGGGACAAATTAACTATGGCTACACCTTC. Amino acid sequence: CASSPGQINYGYTF.

This clone was found a few times. The chain combines TRBV6-2 or TRBV6-3 with TRBJ1-1; D is unclear. Germline V gene lookup returns CDR1 MNHEY and CDR2 SVGEGT. V lost 0 bases, J lost 3 bases, and 11 bases lay in between. The CDR3 is 15 residues long. In DNA form, the CDR3 reads TGTGCCAGCAGTTACTCCCCCAACGGAGACACTGAAGCTTTCTTT. This sequence encodes CASSYSPNGDTEAFF.

This clone was seen only once. This chain joins TRBV2 and TRBJ1-1; D gene uncertain. CDR3 length: 13 amino acids. Germline V gives CDR1 SNHLY, CDR2 FYNNEI. V was clipped by 7 bases and J by 4 bases, with 13 bases between them. The CDR3: CASKNHESTEAFF. CDR3 nucleotide sequence: TGTGCCAGCAAAAATCATGAGAGCACTGAAGCTTTCTTT.

This chain's CDR3 is CASSPPRGDTEAFF. CDR3 bases: TGTGCCAGTAGTCCCCCCCGGGGGGACACTGAAGCTTTCTTT. J is TRBJ1-1 and V is TRBV19; weak D call: TRBD1 (5 bases). The CDR3 is made up of 14 amino acids. Trimming removed 5 bases from V and 3 bases from J, with 13 bases in between. The germline V gene encodes CDR1 LNHDA and CDR2 SQIVND (reference sequence).

This clone appeared a single time. This rearrangement joins TRBV24-1 to TRBJ1-2, with 8 bases matching TRBD1. V lost 0 bases to trimming and J lost 6 bases; unmatched junction nucleotides: 5. The CDR3 is made up of 15 amino acids. Per germline, CDR1 KGHDR and CDR2 SFDVKD. CDR3 amino acids: CATSDLRTGFDGYTF. In nucleotides, the CDR3 is TGTGCCACCAGTGATTTGCGGACAGGGTTCGATGGCTACACCTTC.

The J gene is TRBJ1-3, the V gene TRBV18, with D possibly being TRBD1 (6 bases). Germline loops: CDR1 KGHSH, CDR2 LQKENI. V was trimmed by 2 bases and J by 0 bases, leaving 8 bases between them. The CDR3 totals 15 residues. The CDR3 DNA follows: TGTGCCAGCTCACCAAACAGGGACTCTGGAAACACCATATATTTT. It encodes CASSPNRDSGNTIYF.

This chain links TRBV7-8 with TRBJ1-1; tentatively, D is TRBD1 (6 bases). The germline V gene has CDR1 SGHVS and CDR2 FQNEAQ. The length of the CDR3 is 13 residues. Trimming removed 5 bases at V and 8 bases at J, with 15 bases between. The chain's CDR3 is CASSPTDRTEAFF. The CDR3 DNA is TGTGCCAGCAGCCCCACTGACAGGACAGAAGCTTTCTTT.

V is TRBV18 and J is TRBJ1-2; possibly TRBD1 for D (5 bases). CDR1 is KGHSH and CDR2 is LQKENI in the germline V gene. Trimming removed 0 bases from V and 6 bases from J, with 8 bases in between. The CDR3 has 13 amino acids. The CDR3, as DNA: TGTGCCAGCTCACCACCGACAGACAATGGCTACACCTTC. As protein: CASSPPTDNGYTF. The full variable domain, with the rest looked up from reference TRBV18 and TRBJ1-2, is NAGVMQNPRHLVRRRGQEARLRCSPMKGHSHVYWYRQLPEEGLKFMVYLQKENIIDESGMPKERFSAEFPKEGPSILRIQQVVRGDSAAYFCASSPPTDNGYTFGSGTRLTVV.